The rows below give T cell receptor beta chains drawn from one sample of a study of blood T cell repertoires in COVID-19. Method: immunoSEQ multiplex PCR; TCRdb's copy keeps in-frame clones and lacks some. The repertoire holds approximately 250,000 clones, with approximately 91% as singletons. The sequencing sample was made of peripheral blood. The receptors were sampled from a man aged 25 to 45 with COVID-19, enrolled during active disease. The CDR3 runs from the conserved cysteine through the conserved F or W. Each record gives: clone size, D gene, V gene, J gene, CDR3 DNA, CDR3 protein. A D gene is named only where the DNA matches it firmly. Not all rows give a size; the values are once, few, many and, for expanded clones, a class.

>NA|NA|TRBV14|TRBJ1-2
TGTGCCAGCAGCCAAAGAGAGGCGCCAACCTATGGCTACACCTTC
CASSQREAPTYGYTF
>once|NA|TRBV27|TRBJ2-1
TGTGCCAGCAGTTTTGAGGGGGTAGCCTACAATGAGCAGTTCTTC
CASSFEGVAYNEQFF
>NA|NA|TRBV7-6|TRBJ1-4
TGTGCCAGCAGCCTCGGGAGTTTGAATGAAAAACTGTTTTTT
CASSLGSLNEKLFF
>once|NA|TRBV5-1|TRBJ1-2
TGCGCCAGCAGCTTGTTACAGGACTATGGCTACACCTTC
CASSLLQDYGYTF
>NA|NA|TRBV18|TRBJ2-3
TGTGCCAGCTCACCACCGGCCCGCACAGATACGCAGTATTTT
CASSPPARTDTQYF
>NA|NA|TRBV2|TRBJ1-1
TGTGCCAGCGGGGGGACGGTAGTGTCTGAAGCTTTCTTT
CASGGTVVSEAFF
>NA|TRBD1|TRBV5-4|TRBJ1-6
TGTGCCAGCAGCTTGGGCAGGGGGCGAGAGTCACCCCTCCACTTT
CASSLGRGRESPLHF
>NA|NA|TRBV27|TRBJ2-4
TGTGCCAGCAGTTTAAGTCAGGGATCACGCTGGTACTTC
CASSLSQGSRWYF
>NA|TRBD1|TRBV5-5|TRBJ1-1
TGTGCCAGCAGCTTTGGACAGGGGATCGGTTGGTTGGAAGCTTTCTTT
CASSFGQGIGWLEAFF
>NA|NA|TRBV12-5|TRBJ2-7
TGTGCTAGTGGTTTGGCTGGGGGGAGCTCCTACGAGCAGTACTTC
CASGLAGGSSYEQYF
>NA|TRBD1|TRBV7-9|TRBJ1-2
TGTGCCAGCAGCCTACGGGACAGCAACTATGGCTACACCTTC
CASSLRDSNYGYTF
>NA|TRBD1|TRBV5-1|TRBJ1-2
TGCGCCAGCAGCCTCTCCGACAGGGTTGGCTACACCTTC
CASSLSDRVGYTF
>NA|NA|TRBV3-1/TRBV3-2|TRBJ1-6
TGTGCCAGCAGCCGAACAACTCAGGGTAATTGGTCACCCCTCCACTTT
CASSRTTQGNWSPLHF
>once|TRBD1|TRBV6-5|TRBJ1-2
TGTGCCAGCACCCAGGGGGGAAAATTGGGCTACACCTTC
CASTQGGKLGYTF
>NA|NA|TRBV7-9|TRBJ1-2
TGTGCCAGCAGCTTAGCGTGGCAGCGCTATGGCTACACCTTC
CASSLAWQRYGYTF
>NA|NA|TRBV5-4|TRBJ2-3
TGTGCCAGCAGCTTTAGGGGCTCCTCAGATACGCAGTATTTT
CASSFRGSSDTQYF
>NA|NA|TRBV21-1|TRBJ1-1
TGTGCCAGCAGCAAACGGACGGACAGTAAGAACACTGAAGCTTTCTTT
CASSKRTDSKNTEAFF
>NA|TRBD1|TRBV27|TRBJ1-1
TGTGCCAGCAGGCTGACCCGGGACAGGGGTTTTACTGAAGCTTTCTTT
CASRLTRDRGFTEAFF
>NA|NA|TRBV19|TRBJ1-1
TGTGCCAGTAGTCCCCGGGAGAACACTGAAGCTTTCTTT
CASSPRENTEAFF
>NA|NA|TRBV7-9|TRBJ1-6
TGTGCCAGCAGGGCTCCGGACAGCCTGAATTCACCCCTCCACTTT
CASRAPDSLNSPLHF
>NA|NA|TRBV5-4|TRBJ2-3
TGTGCCAGCAGACGTGGACAATTTAGCACAGATACGCAGTATTTT
CASRRGQFSTDTQYF
>NA|NA|TRBV6-1|TRBJ1-1
TGTGCCAGCAGTGAAGAGGGAGGGACTGAAGCTTTCTTT
CASSEEGGTEAFF
>NA|TRBD2|TRBV18|TRBJ2-3
TGTGCCAGCTCACCGTCGGGGAGGGGTACAGATACGCAGTATTTT
CASSPSGRGTDTQYF
>NA|NA|TRBV4-2|TRBJ1-6
TGTGCCAGCAGCCAAGATCACCTCAGGGCCAATTCACCCCTCCACTTT
CASSQDHLRANSPLHF
>NA|NA|TRBV30|TRBJ2-5
TGTGCCTGGGGAGGGGGGGGAACCCAAGAGACCCAGTACTTC
CAWGGGGTQETQYF
>few|NA|TRBV4-2|TRBJ2-3
TGTGCCAGCAGCCAAGATGGGGCGGGGACTTCCACAGATACGCAGTATTTT
CASSQDGAGTSTDTQYF
>NA|TRBD1|TRBV6-1|TRBJ1-4
TGTGCCAGCAGTGAACAGGGGGCGGATGAAAAACTGTTTTTT
CASSEQGADEKLFF
>NA|NA|TRBV3-1/TRBV3-2|TRBJ1-5
TGTGCCAGCAGCCAAGACCCGGGGGTCGGGCCCCAGCATTTT
CASSQDPGVGPQHF
>NA|NA|TRBV11-1|TRBJ2-1
TGTGCCAGCAGCTCACCAGGGGTAGGCTACAATGAGCAGTTCTTC
CASSSPGVGYNEQFF
>NA|NA|TRBV5-4|TRBJ2-7
TGTGCCAGCAGCTTGGCAGGTTCTGTGTACGAGCAGTACTTC
CASSLAGSVYEQYF